This passage covers 29 T cell receptor beta chains from one sample sequenced in a study of Graves' ophthalmopathy and Graves' hyperthyroidism. Amplification of TCR beta CDR3 regions used RNA transcripts. In the first round, RT-PCR was carried out with HTBI primers, and a multiplex PCR formed the second round. Via MiXCR, TCRdb re-called the multiplex PCR reads, giving one row per CDR3 protein. The table has over 150,000 distinct CDR3 sequences, less than 45% seen once. The sample consisted of peripheral blood. The origin of the receptors is a woman aged 40 to 50 with Graves' ophthalmopathy.

This clonotype was detected many times. This chain uses TRBV6-5 with TRBJ1-2; 7 nucleotides line up with TRBD1. The CDR3 has 12 amino acids. Trimming cost V 7 bases and J 8 bases; bases outside gene matches: 7. CDR1 and CDR2 (germline): MNHEY, SVGAGI. The CDR3 region has the DNA TGTGCCAGCAATCGTCAGGGGGAGGGCTACACCTTC. Translated: CASNRQGEGYTF.

This clonotype showed up many times. The rearrangement links TRBV12-3 or TRBV12-4 to TRBJ1-5; 10 positions match TRBD1. V dropped 5 bases and J dropped 7; count of bases not matched to a gene: 14. The CDR3 spans 17 residues. The CDR3 region is CASSLLRQGARGQPQHF. The CDR3 bases are TGTGCCAGCAGTCTCCTAAGACAGGGGGCTCGCGGACAGCCCCAGCATTTT.

This clonotype was observed at least ten times. The chain recombines TRBV27 with TRBJ1-2; possibly TRBD1 for D (5 bases). The CDR3 sequence is 14 residues long. V was clipped by 0 bases and J by 4 bases, with 9 bases between them. Germline lookup yields CDR1 MNHEY and CDR2 SMNVEV (reference sequence). DNA of the CDR3: TGTGCCAGCAGTTTATCACGGGGCCCCTATGGCTACACCTTC. Its translation: CASSLSRGPYGYTF.

Here the CDR3 reads CSARDMGHEQYF. Here the CDR3 DNA reads TGCAGTGCTAGAGATATGGGTCACGAGCAGTACTTC. The chain is built from TRBV20-1 and TRBJ2-7, with no clear D. V was shortened by 0 bases and J by 5 bases, with 8 bases between the two germline ends. The CDR3 consists of 12 residues. Looked up from germline, CDR1 is DFQATT and CDR2 is SNEGSKA (reference sequence).

The gene calls are TRBV6-2 or TRBV6-3 and TRBJ2-7, with D perhaps being TRBD1 or TRBD2 (5 bases each). The CDR3 sequence is 15 residues long. The germline gives CDR1 MNHEY, CDR2 SVGEGT. The V end lost 6 bases, the J end lost 5 bases, and 20 bases lay between the germline ends. The CDR3 here is CASSPPRDASDEQYF. CDR3 bases: TGTGCCAGCAGCCCTCCACGGGACGCGAGCGACGAGCAGTACTTC.

Ten or more counts support this clonotype. The genes are TRBV7-9 and TRBJ1-2, with a tentative D call TRBD1 (6 bases). The germline V and J ends were trimmed by 5 bases and 6 bases, with 16 bases remaining between them. Per the germline V gene, CDR1 is SEHNR and CDR2 is FQNEAQ (reference sequence). The CDR3 contains 14 residues. The CDR3 loop reads CASSGRTEIDGYTF. The CDR3 nucleotides are TGTGCCAGCAGCGGAAGGACAGAGATAGATGGCTACACCTTC.

V is TRBV7-2 and J is TRBJ2-5; either TRBD1 or TRBD2 may supply D (6 bases each). CDR3 length equals 15 residues. Trimming took 5 bases from V and 4 from J, leaving 17 bases between them. Germline loops: CDR1 SGHTA, CDR2 FQGNSA. For the CDR3, the DNA is TGTGCCAGCAGCGCCCCATCGGGGGCAAGAGAGACCCAGTACTTC. Translated: CASSAPSGARETQYF.

The chain combines TRBV20-1 with TRBJ2-5; D not resolved. This CDR3 contains 12 residues. The V gene lost 0 bases and the J gene lost 4 bases, with 6 bases spanning the gap. The germline gives CDR1 DFQATT, CDR2 SNEGSKA (reference sequence). Written as DNA, the CDR3 is TGCAGTGCTAGAGATTCAGCAGAGACCCAGTACTTC. Translation gives CSARDSAETQYF.

J is TRBJ2-7 and V is TRBV19; possibly TRBD2 for D (5 bases). The CDR3 is 13 residues long. The V gene lost 10 bases and the J gene lost 1 base, with 14 bases spanning the gap. Germline CDR1 is LNHDA and CDR2 is SQIVND (reference sequence). CDR3 in DNA: TGTGCCACGAAGAGGGATCGGTCCTACGAGCAGTACTTC. This gives the protein CATKRDRSYEQYF.

The chain is built from TRBV28 and TRBJ1-2, with TRBD1 matching 7 bases. In germline, CDR1 is MDHEN, CDR2 SYDVKM. The CDR3 extends over 14 amino acids. Losses at the gene ends were 6 bases for V and 6 bases for J; bases not matched to a gene: 10. CDR3 coding DNA: TGTGCCAGCAGATGGACAGGATACCCGGATGGCTACACCTTC. Translating gives CASRWTGYPDGYTF.

The sample holds many counts of this clonotype. CDR3 DNA sequence: TGCAGCGTTGAAGGAGTGGCGAGCTCTGGGGCCAACGTCCTGACTTTC. Amino acid sequence: CSVEGVASSGANVLTF. V and J are TRBV29-1 and TRBJ2-6; D remains unclear. The CDR3 consists of 16 residues. The V and J ends lost 1 base and 0 bases respectively, with 10 bases between them. Germline V lookup: CDR1 SQVTM, CDR2 ANQGSEA.

This clonotype was recorded only once. The chain joins TRBV6-2 or TRBV6-3 to TRBJ1-1; D perhaps matches TRBD1 (5 bases). The CDR3 contains 14 residues. The V and J ends lost 0 bases and 7 bases respectively, with 12 bases between them. CDR1 is MNHEY, CDR2 SVGEGT, per germline. The CDR3: CASSYSAGRGEAFF. In DNA, the CDR3 is TGTGCCAGCAGTTACTCGGCAGGGAGAGGTGAAGCTTTCTTT.

The rearrangement uses TRBV7-2 and TRBJ2-7, with 8 bases aligning to TRBD1. The germline V gene has CDR1 SGHTA and CDR2 FQGNSA. After removal of 5 bases from V and 2 bases from J, the junction contained 5 bases not matched to a gene. The CDR3 is 14 residues long. The CDR3 is CASSVGTGPYEQYF. In nucleotides, the CDR3 is TGTGCCAGCAGCGTTGGGACAGGACCCTACGAGCAGTACTTC.

This clonotype was found many times. V and J are TRBV28 and TRBJ1-1; 11 nucleotides agree with TRBD1. The CDR3 runs to 15 residues. V lost 8 bases and J lost 0; bases outside the gene matches: 5. Germline V CDR1 and CDR2: MDHEN, SYDVKM. CDR3 protein: CASGDRGGMNTEAFF. In DNA, the CDR3 is TGTGCCAGCGGGGACAGGGGGGGCATGAACACTGAAGCTTTCTTT.

This chain joins TRBV12-3 or TRBV12-4 and TRBJ2-5; 12 bases align to TRBD2. This CDR3 has 15 amino acids. The ends lost 6 bases at V and 7 bases at J; junction bases unmatched: 9. Here the CDR3 DNA reads TGTGCCAGCAGGCCAGCACTAGCGGGAGGTGGGACCCAGTACTTC. This gives the protein CASRPALAGGGTQYF.

The genes are TRBV2 and TRBJ2-5; 9 bases align to TRBD2. Germline CDR1 SNHLY, CDR2 FYNNEI. V lost 6 bases, J lost 5 bases, and 7 bases stayed unmatched. The CDR3 consists of 14 residues. The CDR3 DNA sequence: TGTGCCAGCAGGAGCGGGGGGCGCGGGGAGACCCAGTACTTC. Protein product: CASRSGGRGETQYF.

At least ten counts were recorded for this clonotype. The gene calls are TRBV27 and TRBJ2-7; 7 positions match TRBD1. The germline CDR1 and CDR2 sequences are MNHEY and SMNVEV (reference sequence). The CDR3 extends over 14 amino acids. Trimming took 7 bases from V and 3 from J; bases not matched to a gene: 9. CDR3 DNA sequence: TGTGCCAGCATCGCGACAGGGATGAACTACGAGCAGTACTTC. It translates to CASIATGMNYEQYF.

Many counts were recorded for this clonotype. The chain combines TRBV29-1 with TRBJ1-1; D remains ambiguous. Germline CDR1 reads SQVTM; CDR2 reads ANQGSEA. This CDR3 is built from 13 residues. V lost 2 bases and J lost 0, with 7 bases in between. CDR3 region: CSVERGMNTEAFF. CDR3 nucleotides: TGCAGCGTTGAAAGAGGAATGAACACTGAAGCTTTCTTT.

This clonotype was observed many times. This chain connects TRBV2 to TRBJ2-7; D ambiguous. The CDR3 contains 13 residues. The germline gives CDR1 SNHLY, CDR2 FYNNEI. With 7 bases removed from V and 6 bases from J, the gap between germline ends came to 16 bases. CDR3 sequence: CASNVVRRGEQYF. The CDR3 coding sequence is TGTGCCAGCAACGTTGTTCGGAGAGGCGAGCAGTACTTC.

This clonotype was picked up a small number of times. The chain recombines TRBV30 with TRBJ1-5; D is unclear. V lost 0 bases and J 2 bases, leaving 5 bases between the germline ends. The CDR3 runs 13 residues. Germline lookup yields CDR1 GTSNPN and CDR2 SVGIG (reference sequence). The CDR3 region has the DNA TGTGCCTGGAGTGTGTCGGGCAATCAGCCCCAGCATTTT. Translating it yields CAWSVSGNQPQHF. The full variable domain, with the rest looked up from reference TRBV30 and TRBJ1-5, is SQTIHQWPATLVQPVGSPLSLECTVEGTSNPNLYWYRQAAGRGLQLLFYSVGIGQISSEVPQNLSASRPQDRQFILSSKKLLLSDSGFYLCAWSVSGNQPQHFGDGTRLSIL.

This chain connects TRBV2 to TRBJ1-6, with D uncertain. The CDR3 has 14 residues. Germline V gene sequence: CDR1 SNHLY, CDR2 FYNNEI. Trimming pared 6 bases from V and 4 bases from J, leaving 10 bases between. This chain's CDR3 is CASSRLSYNSPLHF. The CDR3 bases are TGTGCCAGCAGCCGGCTCTCGTATAATTCACCCCTCCACTTT.

V usage is TRBV7-2 and J usage is TRBJ2-7, with D tentatively TRBD1 or TRBD2 (5 bases each). The length of the CDR3 is 15 residues. Germline CDR1 and CDR2: SGHTA and FQGNSA. The V end was cut by 1 base, the J end by 2 bases, with 12 bases between. CDR3: CASSLGGQGPYEQYF. For the CDR3, the DNA is TGTGCCAGCAGCTTAGGCGGGCAGGGCCCCTACGAGCAGTACTTC.

V usage is TRBV7-2 and J usage is TRBJ1-5, with D unclear. The germline gives CDR1 SGHTA, CDR2 FQGNSA. This CDR3 comprises 14 residues. V lost 5 bases to trimming and J lost 3 bases, with 11 bases between them. The CDR3 coding sequence is TGTGCCAGCAGCCCCACCGGGGACAATCAGCCCCAGCATTTT. Residues: CASSPTGDNQPQHF. The whole variable domain, filled in from reference TRBV7-2 and TRBJ1-5, reads GAGVSQSPSNKVTEKGKDVELRCDPISGHTALYWYRQSLGQGLEFLIYFQGNSAPDKSGLPSDRFSAERTGGSVSTLTIQRTQQEDSAVYLCASSPTGDNQPQHFGDGTRLSIL.

This clonotype occurred many times. The chain uses TRBV6-1 and TRBJ2-7, with 8 bases fitting TRBD2. There are 16 residues in the CDR3. V lost 2 bases to trimming and J lost 2 bases; unmatched junction nucleotides: 8. The germline V gene has CDR1 MNHNS and CDR2 SASEGT. The CDR3 bases are TGTGCCAGCAGTGAACCCGGAAGCGGGAGAGCCTACGAGCAGTACTTC. This encodes CASSEPGSGRAYEQYF.

This clonotype came up once. This chain connects TRBV10-3 to TRBJ1-1; D is uncertain. Trimming took off 11 bases at V and 0 bases at J, with 10 bases between the two ends. The V gene's germline CDR1 is ENHRY and CDR2 SYGVKD. This CDR3 spans 12 amino acids. CDR3 protein: CAASPMNTEAFF. The CDR3, as DNA: TGTGCCGCCTCCCCCATGAACACTGAAGCTTTCTTT.

This clonotype has at least ten counts. The chain links TRBV7-3 to TRBJ2-2; D possibly corresponds to TRBD2 (6 bases). CDR1 is SGHTA and CDR2 is FQGTGA in the germline V gene. Between the trimmed V and J ends, which lost 5 bases and 4 bases, there was a span of 17 bases. This CDR3 contains 16 residues. The CDR3, as DNA: TGTGCCAGCAGCCCCGGGGGTGCGGGGTTCACCGGGGAGCTGTTTTTT. Translated: CASSPGGAGFTGELFF.

The chain joins TRBV20-1 to TRBJ1-6; D not resolved. Trimming left V 3 bases short and J 8 bases short, with 14 bases between. The CDR3 spans 14 residues. CDR1 is DFQATT and CDR2 is SNEGSKA in the germline V gene (reference sequence). In DNA, the CDR3 is TGCAGTGCTAGTAGGGCAGGAACCTATTCACCCCTCCACTTT. Its translation: CSASRAGTYSPLHF.

This clonotype was found many times. The chain joins TRBV7-9 to TRBJ1-6; D gene ambiguous. The CDR3 spans 14 residues. Germline V gives CDR1 SEHNR, CDR2 FQNEAQ (reference sequence). Trimming took 0 bases from V and 15 from J, leaving 15 bases between them. DNA for the CDR3: TGTGCCAGCAGCTTAGCTCATCGGGGTGGGCACCTCCACTTT. It encodes CASSLAHRGGHLHF.

In its sample, this clonotype was seen many times. J is TRBJ2-2 and V is TRBV7-3; TRBD2 matches 14 bases. This CDR3 region has 17 residues. J lost 2 bases, V lost 5 bases, and 4 bases had no gene match. The germline CDR1 and CDR2 sequences are SGHTA and FQGTGA. The CDR3 coding sequence is TGTGCCAGCAGCCAGACTAGCGGGGGGGGAAACACCGGGGAGCTGTTTTTT. Translated: CASSQTSGGGNTGELFF. Full variable domain (remainder filled in from reference TRBV7-3 and TRBJ2-2): GAGVSQTPSNKVTEKGKYVELRCDPISGHTALYWYRQSLGQGPEFLIYFQGTGAADDSGLPNDRFFAVRPEGSVSTLKIQRTERGDSAVYLCASSQTSGGGNTGELFFGEGSRLTVL.